This TCR beta chain derives from a study of regulatory T cells in long-lasting Graves disease (dated by TCRdb to the early 2020s). Some background on the complete study: Persistent Graves' disease meant more than 5 years of antithyroid drug treatment with TSH receptor autoantibodies that stayed positive. Persistent Graves' disease patients were compared with newly diagnosed Graves' disease patients by peripheral blood TCR sequencing and RNA sequencing. TCR sequencing covered around 13 persistent and roughly 20 newly diagnosed Graves' disease patients, around 35 samples in total. The study was conducted in China and was registered as a clinical trial. Persistent Graves' disease patients in the clinical cohort had taken antithyroid drugs for roughly ten years on average. Broad study findings and their caveats: Sequencing and analysis were restricted to the TCR beta chain. Persistent patients shared more public clonotypes among themselves (2,741) than newly diagnosed patients did (more than 950). The authors noted that the small sample size was a limitation that may lower accuracy. Only peripheral blood was studied, because thyroid tissue, the primary lesion, was inaccessible. Preferential use of TRBV28, TRBJ1-2 and TRBJ2-5 was observed in persistent disease, whereas TRBV20-1 and TRBJ2-1 were favored in newly diagnosed disease. Compared with newly diagnosed patients, patients with persistent Graves' disease had lower TCR Shannon entropy and fewer highly expanded clones, which suggests clonal expansion.

Receptors were amplified or captured by multiplex PCR. The instrument given in TCRdb is Illumina HiSeq 4000. To build TCR beta libraries, CDR3 regions were amplified by Arm-PCR using iRepertoire HTBI primers. Gel purification was performed on PCR products prior to sequencing. The original pipeline was this. A total of around 59 TRBV and some 15 TRBJ segments were identified across samples and were used for gene usage analysis of CDR3 amino acid clonotypes. COPE and FqMerger were used to merge the filtered high-quality paired reads into contigs. BLAST was used to align contigs to IMGT TRBV, TRBD and TRBJ reference genes, and CDR3 was defined according to IMGT. Clonotypes above 0.1% frequency were classified as highly expanded clones. Shannon entropy was used to measure repertoire diversity, and the Gini coefficient was used to measure V-J evenness. Public clonotypes were defined as clonotypes shared by more than one individual. TCRdb reprocessing: public reads trimmed at Q25 with fastp, clones called with MiXCR, in-frame beta chains kept. Each record represents a unique CDR3 protein, reported with the most common genes and DNA among its rows. V and J calls and clone size were set by TCRdb, not the authors. The sample table shows around 400,000 distinct CDR3 sequences, and roughly 25% are seen once. The ten most abundant clones make up roughly a quarter of the sample.

The CDR3 runs 14 amino acids, cysteine and phenylalanine included. CDR3 DNA is the only sequence kept; it has 42 bases, read in frame from the first base. With regard to this clonotype: Its specific antigen is unknown. A read error may explain this, as a much larger clone is one base away.

Reading the label with the study, this specimen's time point is: persistent/refractory GD, antithyroid drugs over 5 years with positive TRAb. RNA was extracted from PBMCs in TRIzol for both TCR sequencing and RNA sequencing. Graves' disease was diagnosed according to American Thyroid Association guidelines. Recruitment of patients was carried out at an endocrinology department in Xi'an, China. Each patient gave approximately 10 milliliters of peripheral blood, collected in an EDTA anticoagulant tube. Ficoll Paque Plus density gradient separation was used to isolate PBMCs, and no further T cell sorting was done. An Agilent 2100 Bioanalyzer and agarose gel were used to check RNA quality, and a NanoDrop 2000 was used to measure RNA concentration.

The chain links TRBV12-3 or TRBV12-4 with TRBJ2-2; the D region possibly corresponds to TRBD2 (5 bases align). This sequence was found in a woman aged 40 to 50 with Graves disease. Donor details come from another sample of the same person, matched by shared clones. Sequences were derived from peripheral blood mononuclear cells (PBMCs), sampled when the disease was refractory, from a patient treated with antithyroid drugs. For the CDR3, the sequence is CASRGSANTWELFF. The DNA sequence is as follows: TGTGCCAGTCGTGGGAGTGCGAACACCTGGGAGCTGTTTTTT.